This entry features one T cell receptor (beta chain) sequence. The junction does not match germline at one end; this may be a read error. This sample was included in a study of blood T cell repertoires in COVID-19. Study-wide context: COVID-19 samples collected from the United States, Italy and Spain covered acute and convalescent phases. Sample material is recorded as cDNA or gDNA derived from T cells, B-cell-depleted T cells, or PBMCs.

The CDR3 sequence is 17 residues long. Germline V gives CDR1 LGHNA, CDR2 YSLEER. Original processing methods: Cell counts per sample came from amplifying reference gene primers. The data were produced by immunoSEQ multiplex PCR, yet TCRdb's version contains in-frame clones alone and is incomplete. The V and J calls and clone size were taken over from that table, and D and trimming were inferred from the DNA. The sample has around 150,000 clones; approximately 80% are singletons. This TCR came from a human donor in a cohort sampled during active COVID-19. Material for sequencing was peripheral blood. The J gene is TRBJ2-1, the V gene TRBV4-3; perhaps TRBD2 as D (5 bases). The CDR3, as DNA: TGCGCCGGCAGCCACACCGGCGAGGGAAGTCCCTACAATGAGCAGTTCTTC. The encoded protein is CAGSHTGEGSPYNEQFF.